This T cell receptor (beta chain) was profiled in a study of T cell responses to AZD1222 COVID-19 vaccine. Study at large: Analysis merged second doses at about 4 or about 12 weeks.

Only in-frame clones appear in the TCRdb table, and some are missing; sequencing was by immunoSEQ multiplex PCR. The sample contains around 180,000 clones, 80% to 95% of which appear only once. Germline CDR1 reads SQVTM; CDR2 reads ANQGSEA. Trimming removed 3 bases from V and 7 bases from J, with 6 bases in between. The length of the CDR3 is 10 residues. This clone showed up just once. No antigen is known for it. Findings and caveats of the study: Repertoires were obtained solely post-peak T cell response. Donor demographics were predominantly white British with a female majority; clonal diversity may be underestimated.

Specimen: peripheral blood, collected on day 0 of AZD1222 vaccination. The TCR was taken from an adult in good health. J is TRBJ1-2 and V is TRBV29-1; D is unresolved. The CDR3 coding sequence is TGCAGCGTTGACTGGGGTGGCTACACCTTC. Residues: CSVDWGGYTF. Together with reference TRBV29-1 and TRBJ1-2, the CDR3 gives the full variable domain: SAVISQKPSRDICQRGTSLTIQCQVDSQVTMMFWYRQQPGQSLTLIATANQGSEATYESGFVIDKFPISRPNLTFSTLTVSNMSPEDSSIYLCSVDWGGYTFGSGTRLTVV.